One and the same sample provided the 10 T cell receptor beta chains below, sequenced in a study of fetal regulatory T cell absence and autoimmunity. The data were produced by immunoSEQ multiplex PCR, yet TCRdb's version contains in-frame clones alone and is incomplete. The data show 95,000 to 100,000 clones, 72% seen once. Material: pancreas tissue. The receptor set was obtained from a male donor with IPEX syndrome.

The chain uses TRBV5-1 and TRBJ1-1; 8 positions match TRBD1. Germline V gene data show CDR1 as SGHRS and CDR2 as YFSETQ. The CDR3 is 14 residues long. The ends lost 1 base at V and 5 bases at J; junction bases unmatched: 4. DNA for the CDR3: TGCGCCAGCAGCTTGACAGGGGGAGAAACTGAAGCTTTCTTT. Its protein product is CASSLTGGETEAFF.

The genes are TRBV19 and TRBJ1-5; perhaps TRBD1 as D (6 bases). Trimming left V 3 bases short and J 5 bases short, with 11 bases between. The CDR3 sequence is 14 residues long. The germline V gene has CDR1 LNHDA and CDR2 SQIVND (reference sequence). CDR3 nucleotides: TGTGCCAGTAGTATGTGGGACAAATATCAGCCCCAGCATTTT. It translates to CASSMWDKYQPQHF.

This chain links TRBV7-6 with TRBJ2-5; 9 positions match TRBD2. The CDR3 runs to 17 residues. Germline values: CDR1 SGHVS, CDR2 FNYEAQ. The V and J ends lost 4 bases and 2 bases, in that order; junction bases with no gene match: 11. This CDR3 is CASSYRRGGRGQETQYF. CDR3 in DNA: TGTGCCAGCAGCTACCGTCGGGGCGGGAGGGGTCAAGAGACCCAGTACTTC.

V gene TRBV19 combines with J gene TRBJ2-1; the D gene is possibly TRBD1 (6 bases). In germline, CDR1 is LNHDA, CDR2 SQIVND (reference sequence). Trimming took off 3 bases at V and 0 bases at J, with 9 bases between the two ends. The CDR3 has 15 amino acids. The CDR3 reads CASSITGSSYNEQFF. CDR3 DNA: TGTGCCAGTAGTATTACAGGGAGCTCCTACAATGAGCAGTTCTTC.

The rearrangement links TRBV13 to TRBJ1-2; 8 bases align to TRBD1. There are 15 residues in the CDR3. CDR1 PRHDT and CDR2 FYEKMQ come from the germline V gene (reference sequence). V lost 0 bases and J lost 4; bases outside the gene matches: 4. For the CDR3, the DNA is TGTGCCAGCAGCTTAGGGACAGGGGCGACCTATGGCTACACCTTC. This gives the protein CASSLGTGATYGYTF.

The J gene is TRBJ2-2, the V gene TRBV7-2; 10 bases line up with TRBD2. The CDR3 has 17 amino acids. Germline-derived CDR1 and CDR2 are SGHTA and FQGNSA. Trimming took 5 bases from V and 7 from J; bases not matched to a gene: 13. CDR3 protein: CASSPDILAGSVGELFF. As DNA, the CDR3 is TGTGCCAGCAGCCCCGATATACTAGCGGGGTCCGTCGGGGAGCTGTTTTTT.

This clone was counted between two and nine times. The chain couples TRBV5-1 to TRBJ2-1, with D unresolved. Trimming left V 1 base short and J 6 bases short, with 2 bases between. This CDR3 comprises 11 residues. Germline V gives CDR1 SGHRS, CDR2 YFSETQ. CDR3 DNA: TGCGCCAGCAGCTTGAGCAATGAGCAGTTCTTC. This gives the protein CASSLSNEQFF.

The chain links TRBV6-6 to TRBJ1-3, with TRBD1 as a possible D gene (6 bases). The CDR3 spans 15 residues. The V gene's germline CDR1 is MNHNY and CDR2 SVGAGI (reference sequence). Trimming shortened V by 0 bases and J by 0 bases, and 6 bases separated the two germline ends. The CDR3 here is CASSYSGHSGNTIYF. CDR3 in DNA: TGTGCCAGCAGTTACTCGGGACACTCTGGAAACACCATATATTTT.

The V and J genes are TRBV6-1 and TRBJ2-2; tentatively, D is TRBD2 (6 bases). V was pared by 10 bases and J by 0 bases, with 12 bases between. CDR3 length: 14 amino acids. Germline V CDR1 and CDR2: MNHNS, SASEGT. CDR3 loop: CATPRGTNTGELFF. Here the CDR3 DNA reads TGTGCCACCCCCCGCGGGACGAACACCGGGGAGCTGTTTTTT.

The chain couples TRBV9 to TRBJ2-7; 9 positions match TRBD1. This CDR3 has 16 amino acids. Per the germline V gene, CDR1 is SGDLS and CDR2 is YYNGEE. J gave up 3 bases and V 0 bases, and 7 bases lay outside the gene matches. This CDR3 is CASSVAGTGGIYEQYF. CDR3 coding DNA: TGTGCCAGCAGCGTAGCAGGAACAGGGGGCATCTACGAGCAGTACTTC. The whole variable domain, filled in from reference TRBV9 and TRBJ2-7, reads DSGVTQTPKHLITATGQRVTLRCSPRSGDLSVYWYQQSLDQGLQFLIQYYNGEERAKGNILERFSAQQFPDLHSELNLSSLELGDSALYFCASSVAGTGGIYEQYFGPGTRLTVT.